Listed below are T cell receptor beta chains from one sample, sequenced in a study of T cells in localized non-small cell lung cancer. Assay: immunoSEQ multiplex PCR; the TCRdb copy retains only in-frame clones and omits some. The sample has roughly 4,600 clones, approximately 30% seen once. The material sequenced was lung tumor tissue, taken before any cancer treatment. All receptors derive from a man aged 35 to 69 with stage III squamous cell lung carcinoma. CDR3s include the opening cysteine and the closing phenylalanine or tryptophan. D genes are given only for firm matches. Expanded clones get a size class; other rows say once, few or many, or leave the size out.

DNA: TGTGCCAGCAGTACAGGGGACATCATTAGCTCTGGGGCCAACGTCCTGACTTTC
CDR3: CASSTGDIISSGANVLTF
D: TRBD1
V: TRBV6-8
J: TRBJ2-6
size: few

DNA: TGCGCCAGCAGCCCAGGAGACCGGAGCCTAGCCAAAAACATTCAGTACTTC
CDR3: CASSPGDRSLAKNIQYF
D: -
V: TRBV5-1
J: TRBJ2-4
size: -

DNA: TGTGCCAGCAGTTACTCGGCAGACGAGCAGTACTTC
CDR3: CASSYSADEQYF
D: -
V: TRBV6-8
J: TRBJ2-7
size: few

DNA: TGTGCCAGCAGGGGAACAGGGAACTACGAGCAGTACTTC
CDR3: CASRGTGNYEQYF
D: -
V: TRBV6-8
J: TRBJ2-7
size: -

DNA: TGTGCCTGGAGCCCGGGACCTTACAATGAGCAGTTCTTC
CDR3: CAWSPGPYNEQFF
D: -
V: TRBV30
J: TRBJ2-1
size: few

DNA: TGTGCCTGGGACCGGGACAGAAACACCGGGGAGCTGTTTTTT
CDR3: CAWDRDRNTGELFF
D: TRBD1
V: TRBV30
J: TRBJ2-2
size: few

DNA: TGTGCCTGGAGTGATGGACATAACTATGGCTACACCTTC
CDR3: CAWSDGHNYGYTF
D: -
V: TRBV30
J: TRBJ1-2
size: once

DNA: TGTGCCAGCAGCTTGGAACAGGGTGGGGCCTATGGCTACACCTTC
CDR3: CASSLEQGGAYGYTF
D: -
V: TRBV11-3
J: TRBJ1-2
size: medium-sized

DNA: TGTGCCAGTAGTATATTTTTCAGGACCTATGGCTACACCTTC
CDR3: CASSIFFRTYGYTF
D: -
V: TRBV19
J: TRBJ1-2
size: -

DNA: TGTGCCAGCAGTGACCAGGGGCTTGGGGCTTTCTTT
CDR3: CASSDQGLGAFF
D: -
V: TRBV6-8
J: TRBJ1-1
size: few

DNA: TGTGCCTGGAACTCAGGGGCCAACGTCCTGACTTTC
CDR3: CAWNSGANVLTF
D: -
V: TRBV30
J: TRBJ2-6
size: -

DNA: TGTGCCAGCAGCTTAGCCGGGGGAAACACTGAAGCTTTCTTT
CDR3: CASSLAGGNTEAFF
D: -
V: TRBV13
J: TRBJ1-1
size: few

DNA: TGCGCCAGCAGCACAGGACAGAACCCGGCGGGGCTGTTTTTT
CDR3: CASSTGQNPAGLFF
D: -
V: TRBV5-1
J: TRBJ2-2
size: -

DNA: TGTGCCAGCAGTTACAGGGGGGGGACCGGGGAGCTGTTTTTT
CDR3: CASSYRGGTGELFF
D: -
V: TRBV6-8
J: TRBJ2-2
size: few

DNA: TGCGCCAGCAGCCAAGATCACAGGGGCACCGGGGAGCTGTTTTTT
CDR3: CASSQDHRGTGELFF
D: -
V: TRBV1
J: TRBJ2-2
size: -

DNA: TGTGCCAGCAGTGTTGCGGGAACCTACGAGCAGTACTTC
CDR3: CASSVAGTYEQYF
D: -
V: TRBV6-8
J: TRBJ2-7
size: -

DNA: TGTGCCAGTACCACCCAAGGGGACAGGGCTTTCGGGGAGCTGTTTTTT
CDR3: CASTTQGDRAFGELFF
D: TRBD1
V: TRBV19
J: TRBJ2-2
size: -

DNA: TGTGCCAGCAGTGGCCCTTTCAGGGGAGAGACCCAGTACTTC
CDR3: CASSGPFRGETQYF
D: -
V: TRBV6-8
J: TRBJ2-5
size: few

DNA: TGTGCCAGCAGTTCGCTAGCGTTTTCCTACGAGCAGTACTTC
CDR3: CASSSLAFSYEQYF
D: -
V: TRBV6-8
J: TRBJ2-7
size: medium-sized

DNA: TGTGCCAGCAGTGATCAGGGATTCGAAGCTTTCTTT
CDR3: CASSDQGFEAFF
D: -
V: TRBV9
J: TRBJ1-1
size: -

DNA: TGTGCCAGTAGTATGGGACAGGGAGTTCAGCCCCAGCATTTT
CDR3: CASSMGQGVQPQHF
D: TRBD1
V: TRBV19
J: TRBJ1-5
size: -

DNA: TGTGCCAGTAGTATGCAGGGCGGGAACACTGAAGCTTTCTTT
CDR3: CASSMQGGNTEAFF
D: -
V: TRBV19
J: TRBJ1-1
size: -

DNA: TGTGCCAGCAGTAAACGGCTCCCGGGACAGGCTGGCTCTGGGGCCAACGTCCTGACTTTC
CDR3: CASSKRLPGQAGSGANVLTF
D: TRBD1
V: TRBV6-8
J: TRBJ2-6
size: few

DNA: TGTGCCAGCAGCGTAGTCAGGGAAGATACGCAGTATTTT
CDR3: CASSVVREDTQYF
D: -
V: TRBV9
J: TRBJ2-3
size: medium-sized

DNA: TGTGCCACTACCCAGATCATGGCTAATTCACCCCTCCACTTT
CDR3: CATTQIMANSPLHF
D: -
V: TRBV6-8
J: TRBJ1-6
size: few

DNA: TGCAGCACCAACGCGGGGGGATACCTGAATACGCAGTATTTT
CDR3: CSTNAGGYLNTQYF
D: TRBD2
V: TRBV29-1
J: TRBJ2-3
size: once